The sequence of this TCR beta chain was determined in a study of read filtering for tumor transcriptome and immune sequencing. This clonotype has a count of ten or more. Its antigen is unknown. Study results and caveats: Single-read clonotypes: approximately 87% of IR-seq clonotypes (roughly 3.5% of reads), about 70% of RNA-seq clonotypes (44.6% of reads).

Molecular barcoded adaptors covering alpha/delta and beta/gamma chains were used on approximately 400 ng RNA. MiXCR, applied by TCRdb to the reads, yields one record per CDR3 protein. The sample lists about 39,000 distinct CDR3 sequences; approximately 14% were seen once. The V end was cut by 3 bases, the J end by 4 bases, with 8 bases between. The CDR3 spans 13 residues. Germline CDR1 and CDR2: KGHDR and SFDVKD. The specimen sequenced was a population of CD138-negative cells sorted from bone marrow. This receptor was identified in a donor aged 40 or older with multiple myeloma. This rearrangement joins TRBV24-1 to TRBJ1-1, with D maybe TRBD1 (5 bases). CDR3: CATSDAGRTEAFF. As DNA, the CDR3 is TGTGCCACCAGTGATGCGGGGCGCACTGAAGCTTTCTTT.